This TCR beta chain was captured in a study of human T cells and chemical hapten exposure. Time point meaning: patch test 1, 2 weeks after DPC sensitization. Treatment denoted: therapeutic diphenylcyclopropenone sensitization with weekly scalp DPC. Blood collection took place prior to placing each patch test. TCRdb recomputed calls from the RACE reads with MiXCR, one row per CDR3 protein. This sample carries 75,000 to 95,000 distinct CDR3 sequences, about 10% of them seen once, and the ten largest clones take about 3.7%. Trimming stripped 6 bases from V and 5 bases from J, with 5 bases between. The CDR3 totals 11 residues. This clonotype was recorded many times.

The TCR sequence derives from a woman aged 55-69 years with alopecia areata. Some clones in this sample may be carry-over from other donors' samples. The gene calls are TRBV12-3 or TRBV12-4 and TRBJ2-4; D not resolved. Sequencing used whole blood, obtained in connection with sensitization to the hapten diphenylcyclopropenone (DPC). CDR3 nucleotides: TGTGCCAGCAGAATTCAAAACATTCAGTACTTC. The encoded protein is CASRIQNIQYF.